This TCR beta chain was recovered during a study of blood T cells in healthy people across ages. The germline V gene has CDR1 SQVTM and CDR2 ANQGSEA. This CDR3 region has 12 residues. V was cut by 8 bases and J by 2 bases, with 11 bases left in between. The study, taken as a whole, reports: Reliance upon unsorted PBMCs precluded definitive naive versus antigen-experienced comparison.

The sample providers were healthy Caucasian people from Russia, aged roughly 6 to 90. Then a second PCR, running about 6 to 12 cycles, was carried out with a sample-barcoded 5' primer and a J-beta primer mix. Any given sample supplied a minimum of 2.5 million CDR3-containing paired-end reads. TCRdb re-analysed the 5' RACE reads in MiXCR, keeping a single row per CDR3 protein. Found here are around 1,500,000 distinct CDR3 sequences, 28% of them singletons; the top ten hold 7.7%. This clonotype was picked up a small number of times. What it binds is not known. This clonotype originated in a woman aged 30 to 39 in good health. Material: blood. V usage is TRBV29-1 and J usage is TRBJ2-3; D not resolved. This CDR3 reads CSLTGSTDTQYF. The CDR3 DNA sequence: TGCAGCCTAACCGGGTCCACAGATACGCAGTATTTT.